Following are 15 T cell receptor beta chains from one sample sequenced in a study of CD8+CD57+ T cells in acquired aplastic anemia. CD8+CD57+ cell expansion, shown by flow cytometry, had occurred in the patients selected for sequencing. Researchers used genomic DNA as the template to profile TCR beta VDJ and CDR3. TCRdb re-derived calls from the reads in MiXCR, one entry per CDR3 protein. The table shows about 150,000 distinct CDR3 sequences, with about 50% occurring only once. The sample comprised sorted CD4+, CD8+, or CD8+CD57+ T cells (not recorded which) from PBMCs. These receptors all stem from a human donor with aplastic anemia.

As to this clonotype: One base away lies a much larger clone, so this may be a sequencing read error. This chain links TRBV5-1 with TRBJ2-2; D tentatively reads TRBD1 or TRBD2 (5 bases each). This CDR3 has 16 residues. Germline loops: CDR1 SGHRS, CDR2 YFSETQ. The V and J ends lost 3 bases and 4 bases respectively, with 16 bases between them. This CDR3 reads CASSYEGTDSTGELFF. The CDR3 nucleotides read TGCGCCAGCAGCTATGAAGGGACGGATAGCACCGGGGAGCTGTTTTTT.

This clonotype came up many times. V gene TRBV20-1 combines with J gene TRBJ1-1, with TRBD1 as a possible D gene (6 bases). This CDR3 has 16 amino acids. Germline V gives CDR1 DFQATT, CDR2 SNEGSKA (reference sequence). V lost 0 bases, J lost 1 base, and 15 bases lay in between. CDR3 residues: CSARDSGGTRNTEAFF. The DNA of the CDR3 is TGCAGTGCTAGAGATTCGGGCGGGACAAGGAACACTGAAGCTTTCTTT.

This clonotype appeared many times. The rearrangement uses TRBV7-9 and TRBJ2-3; 10 nucleotides align to TRBD1. The CDR3 covers 14 residues. With 0 bases clipped from V and 6 bases from J, the junction kept 0 bases outside the gene matches. The germline CDR1 and CDR2 sequences are SEHNR and FQNEAQ (reference sequence). This CDR3 is CASSLAGQGDTQYF. The CDR3 coding sequence is TGTGCCAGCAGCTTAGCGGGACAGGGGGATACGCAGTATTTT.

The chain carries TRBV5-5 and TRBJ1-2; D may be TRBD1 (6 bases). The CDR3 spans 15 residues. Trimming removed 0 bases at V and 3 bases at J, with 12 bases between. Per germline, CDR1 SGHKS and CDR2 YYEKEE (reference sequence). The CDR3 DNA is TGTGCCAGCAGCTTGGACAGGGCCCTCGACTATGGCTACACCTTC. As protein: CASSLDRALDYGYTF.

This clonotype occurred many times. This chain links TRBV27 with TRBJ2-7; 7 bases match TRBD2. The V gene end was trimmed by 6 bases and the J gene end by 3 bases; junction bases not matched to a gene: 5. CDR3 length equals 13 residues. CDR1 MNHEY and CDR2 SMNVEV come from the germline V gene (reference sequence). The CDR3 spells CASSSGGRYEQYF. In nucleotides, the CDR3 is TGTGCCAGCAGCTCGGGGGGTCGCTACGAGCAGTACTTC.

The gene calls are TRBV7-2 and TRBJ2-5; 8 positions match TRBD1. V was clipped by 9 bases and J by 3 bases; unmatched bases: 3. From germline, CDR1 is SGHTA and CDR2 FQGNSA. The length of the CDR3 is 12 residues. The CDR3 loop is CARGQGKETQYF. In DNA form, the CDR3 reads TGTGCCAGAGGACAGGGAAAAGAGACCCAGTACTTC. The variable domain in full, with the rest retrieved from reference TRBV7-2 and TRBJ2-5, is GAGVSQSPSNKVTEKGKDVELRCDPISGHTALYWYRQSLGQGLEFLIYFQGNSAPDKSGLPSDRFSAERTGGSVSTLTIQRTQQEDSAVYLCARGQGKETQYFGPGTRLLVL.

This chain links TRBV10-3 with TRBJ1-2, with 7 positions matching TRBD1. CDR1 ENHRY and CDR2 SYGVKD come from the germline V gene. V lost 1 base to trimming and J lost 2 bases; unmatched junction nucleotides: 1. The CDR3 is made up of 14 amino acids. Here the CDR3 reads CAISELTGNYGYTF. The CDR3 coding sequence is TGTGCCATCAGTGAGTTGACAGGGAACTATGGCTACACCTTC.

This clonotype was counted many times. The chain has TRBV5-1 and TRBJ2-7; possible D gene TRBD1, 5 bases. V shed 1 base and J shed 3 bases, with 11 bases lying between them. The CDR3 loop spans 14 amino acids. Germline V gene lookup returns CDR1 SGHRS and CDR2 YFSETQ. CDR3 sequence: CASSLIGRDYEQYF. The CDR3 DNA sequence: TGCGCCAGCAGCTTGATTGGCAGGGACTACGAGCAGTACTTC.

The chain has TRBV15 and TRBJ2-7; D is tentatively TRBD1 or TRBD2 (5 bases each). V was pared by 1 base and J by 4 bases, with 8 bases between. This CDR3 region has 13 residues. The germline CDR1 and CDR2 sequences are LNHNV and YYDKDF (reference sequence). This CDR3 reads CATSRAGTYEQYF. CDR3 in DNA: TGTGCCACCAGCAGAGCAGGGACGTACGAGCAGTACTTC.

This chain uses TRBV29-1 with TRBJ1-2; D possibly corresponds to TRBD1 (5 bases). The CDR3 sequence is 14 residues long. The V end was cut by 6 bases, the J end by 4 bases, with 18 bases between. The V gene's germline CDR1 is SQVTM and CDR2 ANQGSEA. The CDR3: CSVGVGGESYGYTF. CDR3 in DNA: TGCAGCGTGGGAGTGGGAGGGGAGAGCTATGGCTACACCTTC.

This sequence joins TRBV6-1 and TRBJ2-6, with TRBD1 identical over 9 bases. J lost 4 bases, V lost 6 bases, and 4 bases had no gene match. This CDR3 has 15 residues. Germline CDR1 MNHNS, CDR2 SASEGT. CDR3 nucleotide sequence: TGTGCCAGCAGGCGGACAGGGGTCGGGGCCAACGTCCTGACTTTC. This codes for CASRRTGVGANVLTF.

This clonotype has a handful of counts. The chain is built from TRBV20-1 and TRBJ2-7; 8 positions agree with TRBD1. Germline CDR1 is DFQATT and CDR2 is SNEGSKA (reference sequence). V dropped 6 bases and J dropped 3; count of bases not matched to a gene: 1. The CDR3 covers 11 residues. The CDR3: CSAGQGYEQYF. The CDR3 coding sequence is TGCAGTGCCGGACAGGGCTACGAGCAGTACTTC.

This chain joins TRBV19 and TRBJ2-1; 11 bases are shared with TRBD2. The CDR3 is made up of 18 amino acids. The trim removed 6 bases at V and 0 bases at J, leaving 10 bases unmatched. Germline CDR1 LNHDA, CDR2 SQIVND (reference sequence). The CDR3 DNA sequence: TGTGCCAGTAGCGGCCTAGCGGGAGGCATTAGCTCCTACAATGAGCAGTTCTTC. This codes for CASSGLAGGISSYNEQFF.

V gene TRBV5-6 combines with J gene TRBJ2-3; 11 bases match TRBD2. V lost 0 bases to trimming and J lost 0 bases; unmatched junction nucleotides: 15. There are 21 residues in the CDR3. Looked up from germline, CDR1 is SGHDT and CDR2 is YYEEEE. Here the CDR3 reads CASSLALWGLAGGTSTDTQYF. CDR3 DNA sequence: TGTGCCAGCAGCTTGGCGTTGTGGGGTCTAGCGGGGGGTACTAGCACAGATACGCAGTATTTT.

This clonotype was detected many times. The chain carries TRBV7-2 and TRBJ2-7; 9 bases agree with TRBD1. The CDR3 covers 15 residues. Germline CDR1 reads SGHTA; CDR2 reads FQGNSA. V was clipped by 2 bases and J by 3 bases; unmatched bases: 5. CDR3 in DNA: TGTGCCAGCAGCTTACCTCCGGGACAGGGCTACGAGCAGTACTTC. This codes for CASSLPPGQGYEQYF.